Shown below are 3 T cell receptor beta chains from a single sample sequenced in a study of shared clonotypes between healthy human individuals. Only in-frame clones appear in the TCRdb table, and some are missing; sequencing was by immunoSEQ multiplex PCR. The data hold about 530,000 clones, with over 60% observed a single time. The sample was PBMCs. These receptors all stem from a woman aged 40-49 years in good health. Some clones in this sample may be carry-over from other donors' samples.

V usage is TRBV5-1 and J usage is TRBJ1-3; the D is unclear. Between the trimmed V and J ends, which lost 1 base and 0 bases, there was a span of 8 bases. Germline CDR1 SGHRS, CDR2 YFSETQ. The CDR3 runs 15 residues. The CDR3 sequence: CASSLWGISGNTIYF. DNA of the CDR3: TGCGCCAGCAGCTTGTGGGGAATCTCTGGAAACACCATATATTTT. The full variable domain, in which reference TRBV5-1 and TRBJ1-3 provide the parts outside the CDR3, is KAGVTQTPRYLIKTRGQQVTLSCSPISGHRSVSWYQQTPGQGLQFLFEYFSETQRNKGNFPGRFSGRQFSNSRSEMNVSTLELGDSALYLCASSLWGISGNTIYFGEGSWLTVV.

For this clone: Germline and junction disagree at one end, which may indicate a read error. Other DNA sequences in the sample encode the same CDR3. The chain uses TRBV11-2 and TRBJ2-5; unclear D gene. The CDR3 is 12 residues long. Germline V CDR1 and CDR2: SGHAT, FQNNGV. As DNA, the CDR3 is TGTGCCAGCAGTTTAGGTCGAGAGACCCAGTACTTC. It is translated as CASSLGRETQYF.

The CDR3 DNA reads TGTGCCAGCAGTCCCTACAATGAGCAGTTCTTC. Protein: CASSPYNEQFF. The genes are TRBV25-1 and TRBJ2-1; D remains ambiguous. Germline V gene lookup returns CDR1 MGHDK and CDR2 SYGVNS. The V end was cut by 5 bases, the J end by 2 bases, with 1 base between. This CDR3 is 11 amino acids long.